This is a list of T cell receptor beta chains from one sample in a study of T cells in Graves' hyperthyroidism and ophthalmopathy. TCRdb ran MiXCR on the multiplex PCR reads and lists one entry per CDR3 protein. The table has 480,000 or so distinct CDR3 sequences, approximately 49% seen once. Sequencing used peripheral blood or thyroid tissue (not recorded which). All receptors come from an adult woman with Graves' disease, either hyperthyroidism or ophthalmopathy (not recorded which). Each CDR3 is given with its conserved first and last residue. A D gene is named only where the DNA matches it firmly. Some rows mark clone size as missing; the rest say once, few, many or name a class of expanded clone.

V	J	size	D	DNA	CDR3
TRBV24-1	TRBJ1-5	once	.	TGTGCCACCAGGGGCCCCAGAGGCAGGGTGCGACAGCCCCAGCATTTT	CATRGPRGRVRQPQHF
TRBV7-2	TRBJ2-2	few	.	TGTGCCAGCAGCTTAGTAGGGACGAACACCGGGGAGCTGTTTTTT	CASSLVGTNTGELFF
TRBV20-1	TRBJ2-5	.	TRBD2	TGCAGTGCCAGCAGTGTTAGCGGGCAAGAGACCCAGTACTTC	CSASSVSGQETQYF
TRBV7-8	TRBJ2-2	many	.	TGTGCCAGCAGTCCCCGCCCGGGACCTAACACCGGGGAGCTGTTTTTT	CASSPRPGPNTGELFF
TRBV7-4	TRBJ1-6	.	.	TGTGCCAGCAGCCAAGATATGGGGGTAGCTTCACCCCTCCACTTT	CASSQDMGVASPLHF
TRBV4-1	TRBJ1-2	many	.	TGCGCCAGCAGCCAAGCCACCGGGACCCACTATGGCTACACCTTC	CASSQATGTHYGYTF
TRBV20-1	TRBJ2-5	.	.	TGCAGTGCCCTGGAAGGCGGAGGAGGGTGGGGGGAGACCCAGTACTTC	CSALEGGGGWGETQYF
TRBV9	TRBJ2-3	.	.	TGTGCCAGCAGCGTAGGGATGGTGGGAGATACGCAGTATTTT	CASSVGMVGDTQYF
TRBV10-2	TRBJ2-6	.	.	TGCGCCAGCAGTGCTACGCAGGGGTCTGGGGCCAACGTCCTGACTTTC	CASSATQGSGANVLTF
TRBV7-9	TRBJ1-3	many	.	TGTGCCAGCAGCTTAGCGATGGCCCCCCGAAACACCATATATTTT	CASSLAMAPRNTIYF
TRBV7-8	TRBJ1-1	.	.	TGTGCCAGCAGCCCTCTCGGAGAACAGAACACTGAAGCTTTCTTT	CASSPLGEQNTEAFF
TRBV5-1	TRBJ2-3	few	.	TGCGCCAGCAGCTTGGAACACGGCGGAGATACGCAGTATTTT	CASSLEHGGDTQYF
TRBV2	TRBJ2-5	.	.	TGTGCCAGCAGTGACGGTCGGGAGCACACCGGGGAGACCCAGTACTTC	CASSDGREHTGETQYF